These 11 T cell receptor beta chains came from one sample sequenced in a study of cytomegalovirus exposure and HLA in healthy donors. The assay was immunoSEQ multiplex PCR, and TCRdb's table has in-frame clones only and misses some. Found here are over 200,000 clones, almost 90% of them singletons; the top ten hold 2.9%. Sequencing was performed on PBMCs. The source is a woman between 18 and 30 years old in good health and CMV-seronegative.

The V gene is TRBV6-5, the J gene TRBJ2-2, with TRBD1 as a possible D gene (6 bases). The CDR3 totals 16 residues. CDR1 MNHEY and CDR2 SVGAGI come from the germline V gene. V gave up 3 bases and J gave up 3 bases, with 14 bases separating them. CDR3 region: CASSYDRRYYTGELFF. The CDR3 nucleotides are TGTGCCAGCAGTTATGACAGGAGATACTACACCGGGGAGCTGTTTTTT.

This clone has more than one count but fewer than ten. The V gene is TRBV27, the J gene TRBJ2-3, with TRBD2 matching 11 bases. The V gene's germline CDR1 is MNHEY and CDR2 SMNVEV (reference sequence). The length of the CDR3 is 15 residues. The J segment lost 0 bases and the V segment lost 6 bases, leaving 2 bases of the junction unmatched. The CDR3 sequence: CASRRLAGSTDTQYF. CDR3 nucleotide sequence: TGTGCCAGCAGAAGACTAGCGGGGAGCACAGATACGCAGTATTTT.

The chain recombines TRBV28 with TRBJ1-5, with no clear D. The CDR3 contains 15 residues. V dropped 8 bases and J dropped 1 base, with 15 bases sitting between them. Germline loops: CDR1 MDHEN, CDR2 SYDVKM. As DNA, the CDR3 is TGTGCCAGCCAGATAGGAGGGAACAGCAATCAGCCCCAGCATTTT. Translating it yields CASQIGGNSNQPQHF.

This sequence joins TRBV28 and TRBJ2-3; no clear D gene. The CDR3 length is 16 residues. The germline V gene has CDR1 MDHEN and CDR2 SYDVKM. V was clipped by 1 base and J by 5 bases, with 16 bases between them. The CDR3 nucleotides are TGTGCCAGCAGTTTATCCCGGCAGGTCCTTGAAGATACGCAGTATTTT. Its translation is CASSLSRQVLEDTQYF.

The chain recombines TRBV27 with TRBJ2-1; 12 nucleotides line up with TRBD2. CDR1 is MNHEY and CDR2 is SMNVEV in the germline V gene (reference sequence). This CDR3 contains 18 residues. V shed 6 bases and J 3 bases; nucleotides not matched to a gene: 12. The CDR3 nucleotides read TGTGCCAGCAGCAAGACTAGCGGGAGTTTTGTGTTCTACAATGAGCAGTTCTTC. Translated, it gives CASSKTSGSFVFYNEQFF.

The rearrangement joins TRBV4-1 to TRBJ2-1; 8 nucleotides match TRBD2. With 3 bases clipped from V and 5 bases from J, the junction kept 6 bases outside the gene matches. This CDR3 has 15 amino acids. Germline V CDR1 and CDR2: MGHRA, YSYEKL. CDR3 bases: TGCGCCAGCAGCCATACTAGCGGAAGTAACAATGAGCAGTTCTTC. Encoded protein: CASSHTSGSNNEQFF.

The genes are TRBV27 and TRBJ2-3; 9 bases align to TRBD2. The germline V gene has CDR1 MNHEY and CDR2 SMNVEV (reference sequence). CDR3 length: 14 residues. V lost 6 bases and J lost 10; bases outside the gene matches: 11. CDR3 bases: TGTGCCAGCAGCTCCGGGACTAGCCCCCTGCCGCAGTATTTT. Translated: CASSSGTSPLPQYF.

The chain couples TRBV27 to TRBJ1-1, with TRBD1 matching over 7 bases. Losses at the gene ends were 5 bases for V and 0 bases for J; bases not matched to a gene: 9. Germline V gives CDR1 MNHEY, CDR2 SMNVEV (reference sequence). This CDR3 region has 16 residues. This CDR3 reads CASSPLGTALNTEAFF. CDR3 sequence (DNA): TGTGCCAGCAGTCCACTCGGGACAGCCCTGAACACTGAAGCTTTCTTT.

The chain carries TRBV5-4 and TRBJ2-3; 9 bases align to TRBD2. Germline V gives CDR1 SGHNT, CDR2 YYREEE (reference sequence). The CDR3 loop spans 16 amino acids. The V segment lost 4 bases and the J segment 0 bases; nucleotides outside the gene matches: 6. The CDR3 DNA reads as TGTGCCAGCAGCCGCTCTAGCGGGAAGAGCACAGATACGCAGTATTTT. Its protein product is CASSRSSGKSTDTQYF.

CDR3 in amino acids: CATSRDRGGRGETQYF. DNA for the CDR3: TGTGCCACCAGCAGAGATAGAGGGGGTCGAGGAGAGACCCAGTACTTC. The J gene is TRBJ2-5, the V gene TRBV15; the D gene is possibly TRBD1 (6 bases). V was shortened by 0 bases and J by 4 bases, with 15 bases between the two germline ends. The CDR3 consists of 16 residues. Germline assignment: CDR1 LNHNV and CDR2 YYDKDF (reference sequence).

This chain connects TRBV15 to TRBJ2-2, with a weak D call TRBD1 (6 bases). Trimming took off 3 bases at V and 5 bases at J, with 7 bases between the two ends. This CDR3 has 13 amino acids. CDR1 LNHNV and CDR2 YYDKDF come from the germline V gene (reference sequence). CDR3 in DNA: TGTGCCACCAGCAGGGACAGAACCGGGGAGCTGTTTTTT. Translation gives CATSRDRTGELFF.